Reported below is one T cell receptor beta chain. The data originate from a study of blood T cells in healthy people across ages. V shed 0 bases and J shed 5 bases, with 8 bases lying between them. CDR1 and CDR2 from the germline V gene are DFQATT and SNEGSKA (reference sequence). The CDR3 is 13 amino acids. Through a sample-barcoded 5' primer and a J-beta primer mix, a second PCR was run for roughly 7 to 12 cycles. TCRdb re-called the 5' RACE reads through MiXCR, storing one row per CDR3 protein. Among fewer than 800,000 distinct CDR3 sequences listed, 25% were seen once. The sample was also linked to a second study, of T cells of mothers and their children.

Sequencing input: blood. The clonotype was recovered from a boy aged 5-17 years in good health. The chain is built from TRBV20-1 and TRBJ2-1; D is perhaps TRBD1 (6 bases). CDR3 protein: CSARDRTDNEQFF. The CDR3, as DNA: TGCAGTGCTAGAGATAGGACAGACAATGAGCAGTTCTTC.